This T cell receptor (beta chain) came from a study of blood T cell repertoires in COVID-19. Overall study context: COVID-19 samples from acute and convalescent phases originated in the United States, Italy and Spain.

Sequencing used immunoSEQ multiplex PCR; TCRdb keeps in-frame clones, though not all of them. The sample has about 80,000 clones, around 78% seen once. This clonotype originated in a human donor in a cohort sampled during active COVID-19. Sequencing was performed on peripheral blood.

CDR3 in amino acids: CAIRKQSDTQYF. Here the CDR3 DNA reads TGTGCCATCAGAAAACAGAGTGATACGCAGTATTTT. The chain couples TRBV10-3 to TRBJ2-3; D remains unclear. The CDR3 covers 12 residues. The germline V gene encodes CDR1 ENHRY and CDR2 SYGVKD. Trimming left V 6 bases short and J 6 bases short, with 10 bases between.